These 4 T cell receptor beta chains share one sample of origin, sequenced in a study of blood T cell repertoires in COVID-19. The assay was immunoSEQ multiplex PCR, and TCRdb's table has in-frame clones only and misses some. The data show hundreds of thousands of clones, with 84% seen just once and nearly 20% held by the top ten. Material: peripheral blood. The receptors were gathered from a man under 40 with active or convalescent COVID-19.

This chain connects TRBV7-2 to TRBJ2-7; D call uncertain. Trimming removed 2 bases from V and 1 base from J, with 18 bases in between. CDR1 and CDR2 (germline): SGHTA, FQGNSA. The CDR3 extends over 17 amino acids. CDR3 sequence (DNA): TGTGCCAGCAGCTTAATCCTACGGGTCCCGGATTCCTACGAGCAGTACTTC. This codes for CASSLILRVPDSYEQYF.

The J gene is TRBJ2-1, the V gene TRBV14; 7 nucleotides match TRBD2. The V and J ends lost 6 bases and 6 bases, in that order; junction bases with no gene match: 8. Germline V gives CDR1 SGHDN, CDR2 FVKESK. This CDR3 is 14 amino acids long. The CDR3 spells CASRAQAGVNEQFF. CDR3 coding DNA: TGTGCCAGCAGAGCTCAGGCGGGAGTCAATGAGCAGTTCTTC. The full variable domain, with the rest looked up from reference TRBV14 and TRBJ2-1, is EAGVTQFPSHSVIEKGQTVTLRCDPISGHDNLYWYRRVMGKEIKFLLHFVKESKQDESGMPNNRFLAERTGGTYSTLKVQPAELEDSGVYFCASRAQAGVNEQFFGPGTRLTVL.

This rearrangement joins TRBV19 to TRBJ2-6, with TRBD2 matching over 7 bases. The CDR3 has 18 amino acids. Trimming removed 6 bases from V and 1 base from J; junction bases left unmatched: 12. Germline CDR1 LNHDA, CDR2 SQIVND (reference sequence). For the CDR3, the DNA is TGTGCCAGTAGCCTAAGGGAGGGTTTGAGGTCTGGGGCCAACGTCCTGACTTTC. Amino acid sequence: CASSLREGLRSGANVLTF.

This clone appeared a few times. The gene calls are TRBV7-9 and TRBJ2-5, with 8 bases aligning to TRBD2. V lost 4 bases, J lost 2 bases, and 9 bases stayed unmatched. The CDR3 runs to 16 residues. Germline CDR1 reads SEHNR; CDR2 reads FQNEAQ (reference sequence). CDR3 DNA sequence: TGTGCCAGCAGCTCCCCTTTTGTAGCGGGGCAAGAGACCCAGTACTTC. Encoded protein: CASSSPFVAGQETQYF.